This T cell receptor beta chain was sequenced for a study of cytomegalovirus exposure and HLA in healthy donors. The germline gives CDR1 SGHRS, CDR2 YFSETQ. CDR3 length equals 11 residues. V was shortened by 3 bases and J by 5 bases, with 6 bases between the two germline ends. Only one count was recorded for this clone. The PCR ran on 60 Vbeta and 13 Jbeta primers. The repertoire was sequenced with immunoSEQ multiplex PCR; TCRdb's copy has only in-frame clones and lacks some. The sample yields approximately 180,000 clones, more than 75% seen once. The chain employs TRBV5-1 and TRBJ2-7; no definite D call. Sequenced input: PBMCs. The source is a girl less than two years old in good health and CMV-seronegative. The CDR3 region has the DNA TGCGCCAGCAGCTCAAGCCACGAGCAGTACTTC. Amino acid sequence: CASSSSHEQYF.